These 22 T cell receptor beta chains were all obtained from the same sample, sequenced in a study of spatial heterogeneity in lung cancer. This sample's time point: sample taken at primary tumor resection. The study, taken as a whole, reports: Expanded intratumoral alpha and beta TCR counts tracked tumor mutation counts.

For these TCRs, the target antigens are not known. Via MiXCR, TCRdb re-called the 5' RACE reads, giving one row per CDR3 protein. This sample has 17,000 or so distinct CDR3 sequences, with approximately 6.2% found just once. The sequencing here drew on lung tumor tissue, taken at surgery. All receptors derive from a male donor with early-stage non-small cell lung cancer.

About this clonotype itself: The library was built for alpha chains, so this beta chain is an off-target read and its size means little. The V call is TRBV4-3, the J call TRBJ1-4; the D is unclear. V lost 4 bases to trimming and J lost 0 bases, with 12 bases between them. The CDR3 runs 16 residues. In germline, CDR1 is LGHNA, CDR2 YSLEER. CDR3 DNA sequence: TGCGCCAGCAGCCCTTATAAGAGCTCAACTAATGAAAAACTGTTTTTT. Protein: CASSPYKSSTNEKLFF.

This clonotype was detected many times. Little can be read into the size of this beta chain, an off-target read in a library designed for alpha chains. V usage is TRBV27 and J usage is TRBJ2-5; D is possibly TRBD2 (7 bases). Trimming stripped 3 bases from V and 4 bases from J, with 15 bases between. CDR1 and CDR2 from the germline V gene are MNHEY and SMNVEV (reference sequence). This CDR3 is built from 15 residues. The CDR3 region is CASSLDVGGPETQYF. The CDR3 region has the DNA TGTGCCAGCAGTTTGGACGTCGGGGGGCCAGAGACCCAGTACTTC.

This clonotype showed up many times. Because this beta chain is a stray read in a library intended to capture alpha chains, its abundance should not be given much weight. The gene calls are TRBV10-3 and TRBJ1-1; D unresolved. Trimming cost V 4 bases and J 4 bases, with 16 bases left between them. This CDR3 has 15 residues. Germline assignment: CDR1 ENHRY and CDR2 SYGVKD. CDR3 protein: CAISAPDGGSTEAFF. The CDR3 DNA is TGTGCCATCAGTGCGCCGGACGGCGGGAGCACTGAAGCTTTCTTT.

This clonotype was found a few times. One end of the junction fails to match germline, which may point to a read error. Since the library was made to target alpha chains, this beta chain is a stray read and its abundance is not meaningful. This sequence joins TRBV7-9 and TRBJ2-5, with D unclear. CDR3 length equals 12 residues. Germline V gives CDR1 SEHNR, CDR2 FQNEAQ (reference sequence). The CDR3 sequence: CTSSRLEETQYF. The CDR3 bases are TGTACCAGCAGCCGCCTGGAAGAGACCCAGTACTTC. The complete variable domain, with remaining parts taken from reference TRBV7-9 and TRBJ2-5, reads DTGVSQNPRHKITKRGQNVTFRCDPISEHNRLYWYRQTLGQGPEFLTYFQNEAQLEKSRLLSDRFSAERPKGSFSTLEIQRTEQGDSAMYLCTSSRLEETQYFGPGTRLLVL.

Many counts were recorded for this clonotype. Being off target in a library aimed at alpha chains, this beta chain has a size of little meaning. The chain combines TRBV18 with TRBJ2-5, with 7 bases lining up with TRBD2. From germline, CDR1 is KGHSH and CDR2 LQKENI. The trim removed 5 bases at V and 1 base at J, leaving 10 bases unmatched. The CDR3 totals 16 residues. CDR3 in amino acids: CASSSLSSGTQETQYF. As DNA, the CDR3 is TGTGCCAGCTCATCATTGTCTAGCGGCACCCAAGAGACCCAGTACTTC. Based on the CDR3 plus reference TRBV18 and TRBJ2-5, the full variable domain is NAGVMQNPRHLVRRRGQEARLRCSPMKGHSHVYWYRQLPEEGLKFMVYLQKENIIDESGMPKERFSAEFPKEGPSILRIQQVVRGDSAAYFCASSSLSSGTQETQYFGPGTRLLVL.

This clonotype was counted many times. The library was built for alpha chains, so this beta chain is an off-target read and its size means little. This chain uses TRBV5-1 with TRBJ2-5; 7 bases are a match to TRBD2. CDR1 and CDR2 from the germline V gene are SGHRS and YFSETQ. Losses at the gene ends were 5 bases for V and 3 bases for J; bases not matched to a gene: 13. The CDR3 sequence is 16 residues long. The DNA for the CDR3 is TGCGCCAGCAGAGATACAGCGGGACTATTGAAAGAGACCCAGTACTTC. Its translation is CASRDTAGLLKETQYF.

This clonotype was found many times. This beta chain came through as a stray read in a library set up for alpha chains, and its size says little. This chain uses TRBV20-1 with TRBJ1-6; a possible D gene is TRBD1 (5 bases). Trimming stripped 6 bases from V and 8 bases from J, with 14 bases between. Germline V gene sequence: CDR1 DFQATT, CDR2 SNEGSKA (reference sequence). CDR3 length: 13 amino acids. In DNA form, the CDR3 reads TGCAGTGCGCTCGGGACTGACTATTCACCCCTCCACTTT. It codes for CSALGTDYSPLHF.

The table lists this clonotype with many counts. This beta chain represents an off-target read in a library built for alpha chains; its size is of limited meaning. CDR3 DNA: TGTGCCAGCAGTTACAACAGGGGGCCTGGGTACGAGCAGTACTTC. Amino acids: CASSYNRGPGYEQYF. This chain links TRBV6-5 with TRBJ2-7, with 9 bases matching TRBD1. CDR3 length equals 15 residues. Per the germline V gene, CDR1 is MNHEY and CDR2 is SVGAGI. Losses at the gene ends were 2 bases for V and 4 bases for J; bases not matched to a gene: 6.

This clonotype is medium-sized (0.01 to 0.1%) in the sample. Little can be read into the size of this beta chain, an off-target read in a library designed for alpha chains. This chain connects TRBV7-9 to TRBJ2-7, with D uncertain. The CDR3 sequence is 14 residues long. The V gene's germline CDR1 is SEHNR and CDR2 FQNEAQ (reference sequence). Trimming shortened V by 2 bases and J by 0 bases, and 8 bases separated the two germline ends. CDR3 residues: CASSLSGFSYEQYF. The DNA of the CDR3 is TGTGCCAGCAGCTTATCCGGATTCTCCTACGAGCAGTACTTC. Full variable domain (remainder filled in from reference TRBV7-9 and TRBJ2-7): DTGVSQNPRHKITKRGQNVTFRCDPISEHNRLYWYRQTLGQGPEFLTYFQNEAQLEKSRLLSDRFSAERPKGSFSTLEIQRTEQGDSAMYLCASSLSGFSYEQYFGPGTRLTVT.

This clonotype has at least ten counts. Because this beta chain is a stray read in a library intended to capture alpha chains, its abundance should not be given much weight. The chain uses TRBV10-1 and TRBJ2-1, with D possibly TRBD1 on 6 matching bases. CDR3 length: 17 residues. V gave up 3 bases and J gave up 8 bases, with 23 bases separating them. Per the germline V gene, CDR1 is WNHNN and CDR2 is SYGVQD (reference sequence). CDR3 in amino acids: CASSEAANRVEIDEQFF. The CDR3 bases are TGCGCCAGCAGTGAAGCGGCGAACAGGGTAGAGATCGATGAGCAGTTCTTC.

Ten or more counts support this clonotype. Because the library targeted alpha chains, this beta chain is an off-target read whose size means little. The genes are TRBV4-1 and TRBJ2-6; TRBD1 agrees at 7 bases. This CDR3 has 17 residues. The V and J ends lost 0 bases and 2 bases, in that order; junction bases with no gene match: 4. CDR1 MGHRA and CDR2 YSYEKL come from the germline V gene. The CDR3 protein is CASSQDLDRAGANVLTF. The CDR3 DNA follows: TGCGCCAGCAGCCAAGATCTTGACAGGGCTGGGGCCAACGTCCTGACTTTC.

This clonotype has at least ten counts. Because the library targeted alpha chains, this beta chain is an off-target read whose size means little. The rearrangement links TRBV5-1 to TRBJ1-5; D is undetermined. The CDR3 has 13 residues. Germline assignment: CDR1 SGHRS and CDR2 YFSETQ. The V end was cut by 2 bases, the J end by 1 base, with 4 bases between. The CDR3 DNA follows: TGCGCCAGCAGCTTTGGCAGCAATCAGCCCCAGCATTTT. This encodes CASSFGSNQPQHF.

This clonotype has only a few counts. This beta chain is a stray read from a library made for alpha chains; its abundance is not meaningful. This chain joins TRBV20-1 and TRBJ1-5; D is ambiguous. This CDR3 contains 14 residues. V gave up 1 base and J gave up 0 bases, with 7 bases separating them. Germline assignment: CDR1 DFQATT and CDR2 SNEGSKA (reference sequence). CDR3 nucleotide sequence: TGCAGTGCTAGAGGGGCAATTAGCAATCAGCCCCAGCATTTT. Translation gives CSARGAISNQPQHF.

Ten or more counts support this clonotype. This beta chain is an off-target read within a library intended for alpha chains, so its frequency means little. The V and J genes are TRBV7-2 and TRBJ1-5, with D perhaps matching TRBD1 (6 bases). The CDR3 covers 16 residues. Germline CDR1 SGHTA, CDR2 FQGNSA. V lost 4 bases to trimming and J lost 3 bases, with 16 bases between them. The CDR3 nucleotides read TGTGCCAGCAGCTATACAGGGTTTTACGACAATCAGCCCCAGCATTTT. Translated, it gives CASSYTGFYDNQPQHF.

This clonotype was detected many times. This beta chain represents an off-target read in a library built for alpha chains; its size is of limited meaning. This chain uses TRBV6-5 with TRBJ2-5; D not certain. V lost 4 bases and J 1 base, leaving 10 bases between the germline ends. The CDR3 sequence is 14 residues long. Germline assignment: CDR1 MNHEY and CDR2 SVGAGI. Here the CDR3 DNA reads TGTGCCAGCAGTTTCGGACGGGTCCAAGAGACCCAGTACTTC. It encodes CASSFGRVQETQYF.

On this clonotype: Little can be read into the size of this beta chain, an off-target read in a library designed for alpha chains. The V call is TRBV20-1, the J call TRBJ2-1, with D perhaps TRBD2 (6 bases). Between the trimmed V and J ends, which lost 3 bases and 3 bases, there was a span of 21 bases. Germline CDR1 is DFQATT and CDR2 is SNEGSKA (reference sequence). The CDR3 sequence is 17 residues long. The CDR3 nucleotides read TGCAGTGCTAGTGGCAGCGGGTTAGCGGTCCTCTACAATGAGCAGTTCTTC. Protein product: CSASGSGLAVLYNEQFF.

This clonotype has a count of ten or more. This beta chain is an off-target read within a library intended for alpha chains, so its frequency means little. The rearrangement links TRBV28 to TRBJ1-5; 7 bases agree with TRBD1. The trim removed 2 bases at V and 5 bases at J, leaving 3 bases unmatched. CDR3 length equals 14 residues. CDR1 MDHEN and CDR2 SYDVKM come from the germline V gene. The CDR3 is CASSLPTGYQPQHF. The CDR3 region has the DNA TGTGCCAGCAGTTTACCGACAGGGTATCAGCCCCAGCATTTT.

This clonotype came up a few times. This beta chain turned up in a library designed for alpha chains; as an off-target read, its abundance says little. The chain recombines TRBV6-2 or TRBV6-3 with TRBJ1-2, with 8 bases identical to TRBD1. The germline gives CDR1 MNHEY, CDR2 SVGEGT. The V segment lost 0 bases and the J segment 4 bases; nucleotides outside the gene matches: 13. There are 18 residues in the CDR3. Here the CDR3 DNA reads TGTGCCAGCAGTTACTCGAAATCCCGGGACAGGCCTGTCTATGGCTACACCTTC. Amino acids: CASSYSKSRDRPVYGYTF.

By share of the sample, this clonotype is medium-sized. The library was built for alpha chains, so this beta chain is an off-target read and its size means little. The chain combines TRBV27 with TRBJ2-3; D unclear. The germline V gene encodes CDR1 MNHEY and CDR2 SMNVEV (reference sequence). The CDR3 has 14 residues. Trimming pared 10 bases from V and 0 bases from J, leaving 14 bases between. CDR3 residues: CATRPRPSTDTQYF. DNA for the CDR3: TGTGCCACCCGCCCGAGGCCTAGCACAGATACGCAGTATTTT.

This clonotype was counted ten times or more. Little can be read into the size of this beta chain, an off-target read in a library designed for alpha chains. The gene calls are TRBV6-5 and TRBJ2-6; either TRBD1 or TRBD2 may fit D (5 bases each). CDR1 is MNHEY, CDR2 SVGAGI, per germline. This CDR3 contains 17 residues. Trimming took 2 bases from V and 0 from J, leaving 11 bases between them. CDR3 in amino acids: CASSYGTTNSGANVLTF. The CDR3 DNA is TGTGCCAGCAGTTACGGGACGACCAACTCTGGGGCCAACGTCCTGACTTTC.

Points on this clonotype: A library made for alpha chains picked up this beta chain off target, so its size means little. The chain has TRBV5-4 and TRBJ2-5; no clear D gene. V was clipped by 4 bases and J by 4 bases, with 11 bases between them. This CDR3 is built from 13 residues. Germline V CDR1 and CDR2: SGHNT, YYREEE (reference sequence). The CDR3 loop reads CASSGGPIETQYF. The CDR3 DNA sequence: TGTGCCAGCAGCGGCGGACCGATAGAGACCCAGTACTTC.

Many counts were recorded for this clonotype. This beta chain slipped into a library made for alpha chains as a stray read, so its size is not meaningful. The rearrangement uses TRBV9 and TRBJ1-6; D is uncertain. Germline CDR1 reads SGDLS; CDR2 reads YYNGEE. This CDR3 spans 14 amino acids. The V end was cut by 3 bases, the J end by 7 bases, with 11 bases between. The CDR3, as DNA: TGTGCCAGCAGCGCCGGACTTATCAATTCACCCCTCCACTTT. It encodes CASSAGLINSPLHF. Full variable domain (remainder filled in from reference TRBV9 and TRBJ1-6): DSGVTQTPKHLITATGQRVTLRCSPRSGDLSVYWYQQSLDQGLQFLIQYYNGEERAKGNILERFSAQQFPDLHSELNLSSLELGDSALYFCASSAGLINSPLHFGNGTRLTVT.